The 17 T cell receptor beta chains below come from one sample, sequenced in a study of T-cell memory formation after mild COVID-19. Using its own MiXCR run on the 5' RACE reads, TCRdb lists one record per CDR3 protein. This table holds more than 250,000 distinct CDR3 sequences, roughly 18% found once. Material for sequencing was PBMCs or a T cell subset sorted from them (not recorded which). The source of these receptors is a man aged 18 to 35 who had mild COVID-19 (a few samples of this study predate the infection). Cell type and time point are not known.

The rearrangement uses TRBV7-2 and TRBJ2-1; tentatively, D is TRBD1 (6 bases). From germline, CDR1 is SGHTA and CDR2 FQGNSA. The CDR3 is made up of 12 amino acids. The germline V and J ends were trimmed by 5 bases and 10 bases, with 12 bases remaining between them. Written as DNA, the CDR3 is TGTGCCAGCAGCGAACAGGGTTTCGAGCAGTTCTTC. Translating gives CASSEQGFEQFF. The full variable domain, in which reference TRBV7-2 and TRBJ2-1 provide the parts outside the CDR3, is GAGVSQSPSNKVTEKGKDVELRCDPISGHTALYWYRQSLGQGLEFLIYFQGNSAPDKSGLPSDRFSAERTGGSVSTLTIQRTQQEDSAVYLCASSEQGFEQFFGPGTRLTVL.

The chain has TRBV14 and TRBJ2-5, with no clear D. The V end was cut by 4 bases, the J end by 5 bases, with 8 bases between. The CDR3 contains 12 residues. Germline lookup yields CDR1 SGHDN and CDR2 FVKESK. CDR3 region: CASSRIRETQYF. DNA for the CDR3: TGTGCCAGCAGCCGAATACGGGAGACCCAGTACTTC.

V and J are TRBV10-3 and TRBJ2-7; D might be TRBD1 or TRBD2, each matching 6 bases. Per germline, CDR1 ENHRY and CDR2 SYGVKD. Trimming pared 2 bases from V and 5 bases from J, leaving 19 bases between. This CDR3 region has 16 residues. CDR3 DNA: TGTGCCATCAGTGAGCCCGCCCCGGGGGCCTTCCACGAGCAGTACGTC. Translated, it gives CAISEPAPGAFHEQYV.

This clonotype was picked up a small number of times. A junction boundary mismatches the germline segment, possibly from a read error. J is TRBJ2-6 and V is TRBV7-7, with D perhaps matching TRBD1 or TRBD2 (5 bases each). The CDR3 totals 19 residues. CDR1 and CDR2 from the germline V gene are SSHAT and FNYEAQ (reference sequence). The CDR3 DNA is TGTGCTAGCAGCCCAGACCGAAGGGGCACTAGCTCTGGGGCCAACGTCCTGACTTTC. It encodes CASSPDRRGTSSGANVLTF.

The genes are TRBV7-2 and TRBJ2-7; unclear D gene. The CDR3 has 13 amino acids. V was shortened by 5 bases and J by 5 bases, with 13 bases between the two germline ends. Germline-derived CDR1 and CDR2 are SGHTA and FQGNSA. DNA for the CDR3: TGTGCCAGCAGCAGTCGACTTCGAGACGAGCAGTACTTC. Protein sequence: CASSSRLRDEQYF.

This clonotype came up a few times. This rearrangement joins TRBV6-5 to TRBJ2-3, with TRBD1 matching 9 bases. The junction had 2 bases not matched to a gene; V was cut back by 6 bases and J by 4 bases. The germline gives CDR1 MNHEY, CDR2 SVGAGI. This CDR3 has 13 amino acids. The CDR3 region has the DNA TGTGCCAGCAGAGGGACAGGGCCAGATACGCAGTATTTT. It codes for CASRGTGPDTQYF.

This clonotype occurred a few times. J is TRBJ2-7 and V is TRBV18; TRBD1 aligns across 12 bases. V dropped 5 bases and J dropped 7; count of bases not matched to a gene: 9. This CDR3 has 15 residues. Germline-derived CDR1 and CDR2 are KGHSH and LQKENI. CDR3 region: CASSSGTGGAGEQYV. CDR3 nucleotide sequence: TGTGCCAGCTCATCCGGGACAGGGGGCGCGGGGGAGCAGTACGTC.

The sample holds a few counts of this clonotype. The chain recombines TRBV20-1 with TRBJ2-3; D is unclear. The germline V gene encodes CDR1 DFQATT and CDR2 SNEGSKA (reference sequence). V lost 1 base and J lost 4, with 9 bases in between. This CDR3 has 13 amino acids. The CDR3, as DNA: TGCAGTGCTAGAGTCTGGAGTCCAGATACGCAGTATTTT. The encoded protein is CSARVWSPDTQYF.

The chain combines TRBV18 with TRBJ1-2; 7 bases match TRBD1. Germline lookup yields CDR1 KGHSH and CDR2 LQKENI. Germline trimming cut 3 bases from V and 6 bases from J; bases unmatched to any gene: 7. This CDR3 is 14 amino acids long. CDR3 sequence: CASSPRDSADGYTF. The CDR3 coding sequence is TGTGCCAGCTCACCCCGGGACAGTGCTGATGGCTACACCTTC.

The chain links TRBV28 to TRBJ1-5; unclear D gene. The CDR3 runs 17 residues. Trimming left V 8 bases short and J 6 bases short, with 26 bases between. Germline CDR1 and CDR2: MDHEN and SYDVKM. CDR3 region: CASPSSSLGGWGQPQHF. The CDR3 coding sequence is TGTGCCAGCCCCTCTAGCAGTTTGGGAGGTTGGGGTCAGCCCCAGCATTTT.

The table lists this clonotype with a few counts. The gene calls are TRBV4-3 and TRBJ2-7; TRBD1 agrees at 11 bases. CDR1 is LGHNA, CDR2 YSLEER, per germline. Trimming removed 1 base from V and 3 bases from J; junction bases left unmatched: 8. The CDR3 contains 17 residues. The CDR3 region has the DNA TGCGCCAGCAGCCAAGGGGACAGGGGGACAGGGAACTACGAGCAGTACTTC. Residues: CASSQGDRGTGNYEQYF.

A few counts support this clonotype. V gene TRBV20-1 combines with J gene TRBJ2-2; tentative D call: TRBD2 (5 bases). Trimming removed 3 bases from V and 7 bases from J, with 12 bases in between. There are 13 residues in the CDR3. From germline, CDR1 is DFQATT and CDR2 SNEGSKA (reference sequence). DNA for the CDR3: TGCAGTGCTAGGGACCCGGCGGGCGGGGAGCTGTTTTTT. Encoded protein: CSARDPAGGELFF.

This clonotype came up many times. This rearrangement joins TRBV7-6 to TRBJ2-7; possible D gene TRBD1, 6 bases. The V gene lost 2 bases and the J gene lost 5 bases, with 16 bases spanning the gap. The length of the CDR3 is 15 residues. CDR1 is SGHVS, CDR2 FNYEAQ, per germline. The chain's CDR3 is CASSLSDSLSDEQYV. CDR3 sequence (DNA): TGTGCCAGCAGCTTATCGGACAGCTTGTCGGACGAGCAGTACGTC.

This chain connects TRBV30 to TRBJ2-3, with D possibly being TRBD2 (6 bases). Trimming pared 7 bases from V and 2 bases from J, leaving 16 bases between. The CDR3 has 14 residues. Germline lookup yields CDR1 GTSNPN and CDR2 SVGIG (reference sequence). CDR3 in DNA: TGTGCCTCCCGAGGACCGGGGGACACAGATACGCAGTATTTT. It is translated as CASRGPGDTDTQYF. The full variable domain, its missing parts supplied by reference TRBV30 and TRBJ2-3, is SQTIHQWPATLVQPVGSPLSLECTVEGTSNPNLYWYRQAAGRGLQLLFYSVGIGQISSEVPQNLSASRPQDRQFILSSKKLLLSDSGFYLCASRGPGDTDTQYFGPGTRLTVL.

V is TRBV12-3 or TRBV12-4 and J is TRBJ1-2; no reliable D call. V was trimmed by 0 bases and J by 8 bases, leaving 10 bases between them. This CDR3 is built from 13 residues. The CDR3 DNA reads TGTGCCAGCAGTTTAGCCCCCAGGCTCGGCTACACCTTC. As protein: CASSLAPRLGYTF.

This clonotype turned up a few times. The chain uses TRBV6-5 and TRBJ2-7; possible D gene TRBD1, 6 bases. This CDR3 is built from 16 residues. Between the trimmed V and J ends, which lost 2 bases and 0 bases, there was a span of 14 bases. Germline CDR1 reads MNHEY; CDR2 reads SVGAGI. DNA for the CDR3: TGTGCCAGCAGTTACAAGCCCAGGGGCTTCTCCTACGAGCAGTACGTC. Encoded protein: CASSYKPRGFSYEQYV.

The chain carries TRBV7-8 and TRBJ1-2; D is perhaps TRBD1 (5 bases). The V end lost 6 bases, the J end lost 5 bases, and 19 bases lay between the germline ends. The CDR3 consists of 15 residues. The germline V gene has CDR1 SGHVS and CDR2 FQNEAQ. In DNA form, the CDR3 reads TGTGCCAGCAGACGAGGCAGGGTTTCCTCATATGGCTACACCTTC. Translating gives CASRRGRVSSYGYTF.